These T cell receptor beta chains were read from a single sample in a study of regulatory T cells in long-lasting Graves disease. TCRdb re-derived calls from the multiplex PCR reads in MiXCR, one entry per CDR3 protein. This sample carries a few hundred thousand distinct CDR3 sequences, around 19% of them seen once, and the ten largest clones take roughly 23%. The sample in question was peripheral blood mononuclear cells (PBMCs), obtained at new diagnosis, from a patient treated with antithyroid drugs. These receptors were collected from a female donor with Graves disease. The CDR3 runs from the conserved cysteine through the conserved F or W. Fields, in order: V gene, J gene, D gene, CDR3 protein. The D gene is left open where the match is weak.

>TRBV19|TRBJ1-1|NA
CASSMRSEAFF
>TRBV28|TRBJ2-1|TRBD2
CASSLFFAPSGRASNEQFF
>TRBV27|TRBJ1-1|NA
CASRRGALNTEAFF
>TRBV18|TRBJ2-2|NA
CASSHGTARGELFF
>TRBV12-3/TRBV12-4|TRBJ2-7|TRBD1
CASSRQGDYEQYF
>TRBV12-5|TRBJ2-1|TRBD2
CASGLVLAGTASREQFF
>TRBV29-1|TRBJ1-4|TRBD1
CSVTGEGNEKLFF
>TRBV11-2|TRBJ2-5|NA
CASSSLKETQYF
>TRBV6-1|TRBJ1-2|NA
CASSTEFGYTF
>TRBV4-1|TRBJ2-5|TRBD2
CASSQGEGRALQETQYF
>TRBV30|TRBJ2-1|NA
CAWSVLTDQFF
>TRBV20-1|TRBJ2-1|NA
CSARDPRGRAYNEQFF
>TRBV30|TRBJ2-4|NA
CAWSVYIQYF
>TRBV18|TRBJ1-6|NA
CASSRRVDSPLHF
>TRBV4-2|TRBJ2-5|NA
CASSQDIGSETQYF
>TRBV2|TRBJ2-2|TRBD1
CASKTGYTGELFF
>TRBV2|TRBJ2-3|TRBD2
CASKEREAKDTQYF
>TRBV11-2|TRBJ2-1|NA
CASSPPGYNEQFF
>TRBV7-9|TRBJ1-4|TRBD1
CASSLEGTAFEKLFF
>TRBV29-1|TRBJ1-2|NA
CSVDKFSGYTF
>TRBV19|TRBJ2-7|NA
CASSQSGMVEQYF
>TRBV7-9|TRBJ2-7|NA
CASSLGAVEQYF
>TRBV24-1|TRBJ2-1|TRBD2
CATSDFGLAGDEQFF
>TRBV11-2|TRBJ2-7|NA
CASRRVGPGVSYSEQYF
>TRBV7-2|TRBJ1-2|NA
CASSIRAVGYTF
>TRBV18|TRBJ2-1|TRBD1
CASSPDRGTSYNEQFF
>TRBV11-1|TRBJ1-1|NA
CASSPGLGTEAFF
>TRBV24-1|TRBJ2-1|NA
CATSEHRGGEQFF
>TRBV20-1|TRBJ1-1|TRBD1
CSARDRQGGTEAFF
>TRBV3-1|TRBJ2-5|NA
CASRDRWREVAETQYF
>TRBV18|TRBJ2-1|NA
CASSEGLSPYQFF
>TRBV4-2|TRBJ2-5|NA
CASSRDVQETQYF
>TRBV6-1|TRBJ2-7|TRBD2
CASSEPLGTSGITYEQYF
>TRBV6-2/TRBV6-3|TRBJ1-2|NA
CASRENRFGYTF
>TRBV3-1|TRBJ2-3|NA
CASSQVPGEGTDTQYF
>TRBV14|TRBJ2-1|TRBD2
CASSQAQGLAGGAQFF
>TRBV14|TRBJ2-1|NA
CASSLLTRDEQFF
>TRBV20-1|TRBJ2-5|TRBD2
CSARATAGGSLETQYF
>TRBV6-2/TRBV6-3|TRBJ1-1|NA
CASSLDLYTEAFF
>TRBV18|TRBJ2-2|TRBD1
CASSPEGGRNTGELFF
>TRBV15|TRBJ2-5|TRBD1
CATSGGQGWVMGETQYF